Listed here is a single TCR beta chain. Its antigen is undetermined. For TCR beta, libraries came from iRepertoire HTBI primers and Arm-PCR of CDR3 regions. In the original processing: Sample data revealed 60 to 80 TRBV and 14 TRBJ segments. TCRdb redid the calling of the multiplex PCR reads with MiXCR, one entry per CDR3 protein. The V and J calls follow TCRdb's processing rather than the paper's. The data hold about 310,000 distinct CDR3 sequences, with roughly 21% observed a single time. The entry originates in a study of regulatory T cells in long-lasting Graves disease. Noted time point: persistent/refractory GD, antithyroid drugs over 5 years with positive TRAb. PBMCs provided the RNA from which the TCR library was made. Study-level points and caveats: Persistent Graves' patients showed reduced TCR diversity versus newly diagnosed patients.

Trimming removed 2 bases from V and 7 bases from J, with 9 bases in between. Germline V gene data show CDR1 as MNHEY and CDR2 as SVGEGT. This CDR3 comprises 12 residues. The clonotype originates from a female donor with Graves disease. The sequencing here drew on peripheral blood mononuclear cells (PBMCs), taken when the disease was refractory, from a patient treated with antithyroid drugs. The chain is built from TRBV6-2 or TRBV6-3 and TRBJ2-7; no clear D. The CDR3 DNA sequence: TGTGCCAGCAGTTACCCCTTTCGGGAGCAGTACTTC. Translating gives CASSYPFREQYF.